This T cell receptor beta chain was identified in a study of blood T cell repertoires in COVID-19. About the study: Researchers got acute and convalescent COVID-19 samples from the United States, Italy and Spain.

Germline V gene data show CDR1 as SEHNR and CDR2 as FQNEAQ (reference sequence). J gave up 0 bases and V 6 bases, and 5 bases lay outside the gene matches. There are 15 residues in the CDR3. Participants came from roughly 23 US areas, aged about 18 to 95 years. Original methodology: Nucleated cell counts were estimated from reference gene primer amplification. The repertoire was sequenced with immunoSEQ multiplex PCR; TCRdb's copy has only in-frame clones and lacks some. V and J calls and clone size follow that table, whereas D and trimming were derived from the DNA. The table lists about 270,000 clones, about nine tenths of them singletons, with 0.95% to 1.5% in the top ten.

The chain uses TRBV7-9 and TRBJ2-1; TRBD2 matches at 7 bases. Sample: PBMCs or T cells enriched from blood (not recorded which). This TCR was sampled from a woman aged 40 to 49 with acute COVID-19. The CDR3 loop reads CASRFTSASYNEQFF. CDR3 sequence (DNA): TGTGCCAGCAGGTTTACTAGCGCCTCCTACAATGAGCAGTTCTTC.